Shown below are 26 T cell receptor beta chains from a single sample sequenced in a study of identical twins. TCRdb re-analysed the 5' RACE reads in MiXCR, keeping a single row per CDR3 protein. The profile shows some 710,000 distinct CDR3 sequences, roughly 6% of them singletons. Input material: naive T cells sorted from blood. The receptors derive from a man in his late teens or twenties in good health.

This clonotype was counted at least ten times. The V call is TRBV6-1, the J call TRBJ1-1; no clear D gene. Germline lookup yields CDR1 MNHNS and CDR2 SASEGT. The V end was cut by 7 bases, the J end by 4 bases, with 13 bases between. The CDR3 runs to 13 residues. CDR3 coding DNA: TGTGCCAGCATACGGGGTGGTGGCACTGAAGCTTTCTTT. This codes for CASIRGGGTEAFF.

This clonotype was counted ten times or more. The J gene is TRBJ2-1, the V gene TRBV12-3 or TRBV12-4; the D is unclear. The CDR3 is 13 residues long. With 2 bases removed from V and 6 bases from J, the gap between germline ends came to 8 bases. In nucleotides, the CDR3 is TGTGCCAGCAGTTTATGGGGTTTCAATGAGCAGTTCTTC. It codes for CASSLWGFNEQFF.

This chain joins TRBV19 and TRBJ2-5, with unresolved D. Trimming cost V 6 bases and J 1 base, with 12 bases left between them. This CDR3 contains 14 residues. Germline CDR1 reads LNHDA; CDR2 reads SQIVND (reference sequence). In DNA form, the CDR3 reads TGTGCCAGTAGCTCCGGGCAGTTCCAAGAGACCCAGTACTTC. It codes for CASSSGQFQETQYF.

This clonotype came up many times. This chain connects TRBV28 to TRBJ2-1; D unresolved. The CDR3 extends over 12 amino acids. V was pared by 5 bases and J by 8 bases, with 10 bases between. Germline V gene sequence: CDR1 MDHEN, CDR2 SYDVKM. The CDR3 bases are TGTGCCAGCAGTAACCCGGTCCATGAGCAGTTCTTC. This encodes CASSNPVHEQFF.

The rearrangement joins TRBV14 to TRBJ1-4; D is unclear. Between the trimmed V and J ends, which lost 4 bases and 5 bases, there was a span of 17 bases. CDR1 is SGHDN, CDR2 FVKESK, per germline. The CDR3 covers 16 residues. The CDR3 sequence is CASSPLAGAGNEKLFF. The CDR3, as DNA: TGTGCCAGCAGCCCCCTAGCAGGTGCGGGGAATGAAAAACTGTTTTTT. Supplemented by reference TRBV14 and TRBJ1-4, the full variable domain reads EAGVTQFPSHSVIEKGQTVTLRCDPISGHDNLYWYRRVMGKEIKFLLHFVKESKQDESGMPNNRFLAERTGGTYSTLKVQPAELEDSGVYFCASSPLAGAGNEKLFFGSGTQLSVL.

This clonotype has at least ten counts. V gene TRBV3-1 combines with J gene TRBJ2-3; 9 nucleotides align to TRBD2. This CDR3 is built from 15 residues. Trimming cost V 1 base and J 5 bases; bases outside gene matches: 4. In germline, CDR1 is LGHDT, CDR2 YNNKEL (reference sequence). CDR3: CASSQVAGVGDTQYF. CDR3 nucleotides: TGTGCCAGCAGCCAAGTAGCGGGAGTTGGAGATACGCAGTATTTT.

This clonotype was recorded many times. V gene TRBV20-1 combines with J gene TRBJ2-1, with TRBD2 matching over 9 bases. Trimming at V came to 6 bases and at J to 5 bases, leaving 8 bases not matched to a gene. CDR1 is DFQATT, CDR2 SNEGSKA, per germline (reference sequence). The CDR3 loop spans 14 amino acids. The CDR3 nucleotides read TGCAGTGCCCATGGAGTAGCGGGGGACAATGAGCAGTTCTTC. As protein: CSAHGVAGDNEQFF.

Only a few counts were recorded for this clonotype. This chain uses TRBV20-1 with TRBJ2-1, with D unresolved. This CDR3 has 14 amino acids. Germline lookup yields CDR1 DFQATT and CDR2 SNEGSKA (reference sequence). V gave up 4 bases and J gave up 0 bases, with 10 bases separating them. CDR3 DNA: TGCAGTGCTATTCGAGGCCCCTCCTACAATGAGCAGTTCTTC. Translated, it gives CSAIRGPSYNEQFF.

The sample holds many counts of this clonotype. This CDR3 is CASSQAGGAKMNTEAFF. CDR3 bases: TGTGCCAGCAGCCAAGCAGGGGGCGCGAAAATGAACACTGAAGCTTTCTTT. V and J are TRBV4-2 and TRBJ1-1; 8 nucleotides line up with TRBD1. Germline V gene lookup returns CDR1 LGHNA and CDR2 YNFKEQ. V was pared by 1 base and J by 0 bases, with 7 bases of the junction left unmatched. This CDR3 has 17 amino acids.

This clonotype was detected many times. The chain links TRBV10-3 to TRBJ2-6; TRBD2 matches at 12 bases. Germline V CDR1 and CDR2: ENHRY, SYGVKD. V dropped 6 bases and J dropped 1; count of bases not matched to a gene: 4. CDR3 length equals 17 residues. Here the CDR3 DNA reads TGTGCCATCAGCCCTACTAGCGGGAGGTCTGGGGCCAACGTCCTGACTTTC. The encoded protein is CAISPTSGRSGANVLTF.

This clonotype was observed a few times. This CDR3 is CSARRLYRSYEQYF. Written as DNA, the CDR3 is TGCAGTGCTAGGAGACTATACAGATCCTACGAGCAGTACTTC. The chain has TRBV20-1 and TRBJ2-7; tentatively, D is TRBD2 (5 bases). CDR1 and CDR2 from the germline V gene are DFQATT and SNEGSKA (reference sequence). The CDR3 spans 14 residues. Trimming took 3 bases from V and 1 from J, leaving 13 bases between them.

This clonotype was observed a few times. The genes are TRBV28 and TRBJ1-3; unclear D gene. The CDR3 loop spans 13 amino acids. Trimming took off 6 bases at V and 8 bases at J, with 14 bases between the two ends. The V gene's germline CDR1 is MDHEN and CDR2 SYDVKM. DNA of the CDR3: TGTGCCAGCAGAAGCGGAGCCCTAGACACCATATATTTT. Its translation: CASRSGALDTIYF.

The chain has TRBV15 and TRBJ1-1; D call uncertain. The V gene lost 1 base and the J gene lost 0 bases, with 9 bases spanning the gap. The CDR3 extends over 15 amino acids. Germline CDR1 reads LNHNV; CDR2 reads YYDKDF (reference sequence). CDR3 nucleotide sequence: TGTGCCACCAGCAGAGTGGCGGGGATGAACACTGAAGCTTTCTTT. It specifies CATSRVAGMNTEAFF.

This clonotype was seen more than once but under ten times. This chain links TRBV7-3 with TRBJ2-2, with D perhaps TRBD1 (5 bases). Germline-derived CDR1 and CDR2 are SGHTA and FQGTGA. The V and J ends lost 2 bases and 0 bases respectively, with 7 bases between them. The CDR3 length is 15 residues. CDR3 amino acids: CASSLQTANTGELFF. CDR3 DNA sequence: TGTGCCAGCAGCTTACAGACAGCGAACACCGGGGAGCTGTTTTTT.

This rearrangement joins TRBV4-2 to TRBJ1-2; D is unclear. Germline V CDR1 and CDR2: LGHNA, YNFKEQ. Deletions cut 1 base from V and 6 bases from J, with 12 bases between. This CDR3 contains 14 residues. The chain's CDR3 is CASSQAPQGDGYTF. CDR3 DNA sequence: TGTGCCAGCAGCCAAGCCCCCCAAGGAGATGGCTACACCTTC.

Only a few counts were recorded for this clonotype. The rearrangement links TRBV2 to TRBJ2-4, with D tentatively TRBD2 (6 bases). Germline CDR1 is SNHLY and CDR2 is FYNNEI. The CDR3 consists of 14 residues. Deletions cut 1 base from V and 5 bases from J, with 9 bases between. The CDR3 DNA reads TGTGCCAGCAGTGAAGGGGGAGGCCAAAACATTCAGTACTTC. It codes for CASSEGGGQNIQYF.

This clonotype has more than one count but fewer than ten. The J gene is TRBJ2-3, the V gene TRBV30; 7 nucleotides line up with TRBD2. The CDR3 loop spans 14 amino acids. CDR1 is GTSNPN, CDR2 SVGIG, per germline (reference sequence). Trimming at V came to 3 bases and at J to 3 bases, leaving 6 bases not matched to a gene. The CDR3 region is CAWSSGIGTDTQYF. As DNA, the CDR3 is TGTGCCTGGAGCAGCGGGATTGGGACAGATACGCAGTATTTT.

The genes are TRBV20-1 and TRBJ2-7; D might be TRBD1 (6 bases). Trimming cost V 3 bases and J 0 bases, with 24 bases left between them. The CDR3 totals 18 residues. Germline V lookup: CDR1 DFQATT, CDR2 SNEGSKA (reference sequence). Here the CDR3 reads CSASLPPLTGILSYEQYF. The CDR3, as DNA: TGCAGTGCTAGCCTCCCTCCCCTAACAGGGATCCTCTCCTACGAGCAGTACTTC.

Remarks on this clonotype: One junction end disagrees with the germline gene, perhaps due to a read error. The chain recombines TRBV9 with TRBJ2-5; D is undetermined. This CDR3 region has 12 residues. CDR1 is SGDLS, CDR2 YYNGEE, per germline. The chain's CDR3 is CASSVAEESQYF. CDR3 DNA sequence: TGTGCCAGCAGCGTAGCTGAAGAGTCCCAGTACTTC.

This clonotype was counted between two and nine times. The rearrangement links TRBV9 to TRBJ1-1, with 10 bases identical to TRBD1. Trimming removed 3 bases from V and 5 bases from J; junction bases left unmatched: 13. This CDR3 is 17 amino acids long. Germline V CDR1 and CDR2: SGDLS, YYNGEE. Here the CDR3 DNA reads TGTGCCAGCAGCGGAGACAGGGGGCATCGATCAAGGACTGAAGCTTTCTTT. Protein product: CASSGDRGHRSRTEAFF.

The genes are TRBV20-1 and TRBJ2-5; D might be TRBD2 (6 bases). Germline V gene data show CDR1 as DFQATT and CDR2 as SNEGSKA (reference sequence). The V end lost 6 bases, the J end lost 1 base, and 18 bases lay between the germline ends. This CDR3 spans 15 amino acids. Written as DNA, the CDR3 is TGCAGTGCCAGTCGGGGCGGAGGGACCCAAGAGACCCAGTACTTC. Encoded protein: CSASRGGGTQETQYF.

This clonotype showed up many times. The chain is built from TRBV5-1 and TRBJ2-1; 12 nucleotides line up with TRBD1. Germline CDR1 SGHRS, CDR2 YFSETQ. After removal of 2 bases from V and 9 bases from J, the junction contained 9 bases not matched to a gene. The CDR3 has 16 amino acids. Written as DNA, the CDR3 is TGCGCCAGCAGCTTAAACCGGGACAGGGGGCACAGTGAGCAGTTCTTC. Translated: CASSLNRDRGHSEQFF.

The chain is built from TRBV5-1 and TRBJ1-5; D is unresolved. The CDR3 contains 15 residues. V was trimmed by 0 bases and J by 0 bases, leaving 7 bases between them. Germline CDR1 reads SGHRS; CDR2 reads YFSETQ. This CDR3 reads CASSLDADSNQPQHF. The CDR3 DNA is TGCGCCAGCAGCTTGGACGCCGATAGCAATCAGCCCCAGCATTTT.

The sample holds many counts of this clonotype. CDR3 DNA sequence: TGCAGCGTTGATAGGACAGGAACCGGGTCCCAGTACTTC. Residues: CSVDRTGTGSQYF. The V and J genes are TRBV29-1 and TRBJ2-5, with 7 bases identical to TRBD1. From germline, CDR1 is SQVTM and CDR2 ANQGSEA. V gave up 3 bases and J gave up 9 bases; unmatched junction bases: 10. CDR3 size: 13 residues.

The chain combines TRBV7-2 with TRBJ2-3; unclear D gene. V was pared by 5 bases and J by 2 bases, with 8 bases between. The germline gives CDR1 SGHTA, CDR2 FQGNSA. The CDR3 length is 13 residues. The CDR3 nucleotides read TGTGCCAGCAGCCCCTCCTTCACAGATACGCAGTATTTT. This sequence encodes CASSPSFTDTQYF.

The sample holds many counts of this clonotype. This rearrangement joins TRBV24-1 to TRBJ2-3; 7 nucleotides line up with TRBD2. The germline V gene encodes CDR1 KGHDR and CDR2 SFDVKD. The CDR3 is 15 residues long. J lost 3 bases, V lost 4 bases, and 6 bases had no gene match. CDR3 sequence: CATSDPGRETDTQYF. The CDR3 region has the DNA TGTGCCACCAGTGACCCGGGGAGGGAGACAGATACGCAGTATTTT.